This T cell receptor (beta chain) was captured by sequencing in a study of identical twins. Study-level points and caveats: Cord blood beta clonotypes present at high abundance carried fewer insertions; no such pattern appeared in memory repertoires.

Template switching introduced a universal primer site, and the cDNA bore unique molecular identifiers. TCRdb analysed the 5' RACE reads with MiXCR anew, one entry per CDR3 protein. The profile shows under 300,000 distinct CDR3 sequences, roughly 7.1% of them singletons. This clonotype was detected many times. Its antigen is still unknown. The sample also formed part of further work on T cells expressing NK-cell markers. According to that study: The study found these clonotypes also leading the CD3+CD56-NKG2C+ fraction in a few donors.

Sequenced sample: CD8+ T cells sorted from blood. The receptor comes from a woman younger than 30 in good health.

DNA of the CDR3: TGTGCCAGCAGCTTATATGTGGTTCCCTATGAGCAGTTCTTC. Its translation: CASSLYVVPYEQFF. The chain combines TRBV7-2 with TRBJ2-1; D gene unclear. The CDR3 length is 14 residues. Looked up from germline, CDR1 is SGHTA and CDR2 is FQGNSA. V was clipped by 2 bases and J by 8 bases, with 13 bases between them.